Listed below are T cell receptor beta chains from one sample, sequenced in a study of T cells in Graves' hyperthyroidism and ophthalmopathy. One entry per CDR3 protein results from TCRdb running MiXCR on the multiplex PCR reads. The repertoire holds hundreds of thousands of distinct CDR3 sequences, approximately 40% seen once, with roughly 8.3% in the top ten. Sequencing was performed on blood. The receptors here all came from a man aged 18 to 30 with Graves' hyperthyroidism. The CDR3 runs from the conserved cysteine through the conserved F or W. D genes are given only for firm matches. The size of a clone is reported for some rows only, either as once, few or many, or as a class for expanded clones.

J: TRBJ2-2; D: TRBD2; size: few; V: TRBV15; CDR3: CATSRYQLPPSGTANTGELFF; DNA: TGTGCCACCAGCAGATACCAATTGCCTCCTAGCGGGACCGCGAACACCGGGGAGCTGTTTTTT
J: TRBJ1-2; D: TRBD1; size: NA; V: TRBV25-1; CDR3: CASSSTGGRGYGYTF; DNA: TGTGCCAGCAGCTCGACAGGGGGCAGAGGCTATGGCTACACCTTC
J: TRBJ2-5; D: TRBD1; size: NA; V: TRBV15; CDR3: CATSSEGGFRETQYF; DNA: TGTGCCACCAGCAGCGAAGGGGGCTTTCGGGAGACCCAGTACTTC
J: TRBJ2-5; D: TRBD2; size: NA; V: TRBV5-6; CDR3: CASSLETSRQETQYF; DNA: TGTGCCAGCAGCTTGGAGACTAGCAGACAAGAGACCCAGTACTTC
J: TRBJ2-7; D: NA; size: few; V: TRBV20-1; CDR3: CSASSASRDEQYF; DNA: TGCAGTGCTAGCTCTGCCTCTAGGGACGAGCAGTACTTC
J: TRBJ1-1; D: NA; size: many; V: TRBV19; CDR3: CASSIDSGYTEAFF; DNA: TGTGCCAGTAGTATAGATAGCGGATACACTGAAGCTTTCTTT
J: TRBJ1-4; D: NA; size: many; V: TRBV10-3; CDR3: CAIASDQANEKLFF; DNA: TGTGCCATCGCTTCAGACCAGGCTAATGAAAAACTGTTTTTT
J: TRBJ1-2; D: NA; size: many; V: TRBV10-1; CDR3: CASSEGQNYGYTF; DNA: TGCGCCAGCAGTGAAGGACAGAACTATGGCTACACCTTC
J: TRBJ2-5; D: TRBD2; size: NA; V: TRBV20-1; CDR3: CSANFGGEGEPGAQYF; DNA: TGCAGTGCTAACTTCGGTGGGGAGGGCGAGCCGGGTGCCCAGTACTTC
J: TRBJ2-7; D: NA; size: few; V: TRBV12-3/TRBV12-4; CDR3: CASSPRGGPLSF; DNA: TGTGCCAGCAGCCCCCGGGGAGGACCCCTCTCCTTC
J: TRBJ2-5; D: NA; size: NA; V: TRBV19; CDR3: CASSKGRHHRETQYF; DNA: TGTGCCAGTAGTAAGGGGAGGCACCACCGAGAGACCCAGTACTTC
J: TRBJ2-7; D: TRBD1; size: NA; V: TRBV19; CDR3: CASSISAGTGTYEQYF; DNA: TGTGCCAGCAGTATCTCAGCCGGGACAGGGACCTACGAGCAGTACTTC
J: TRBJ2-2; D: NA; size: NA; V: TRBV19; CDR3: CASSLSPGRELFF; DNA: TGTGCCAGTAGTCTCTCCCCAGGGAGGGAGCTGTTTTTT
J: TRBJ2-7; D: NA; size: many; V: TRBV7-9; CDR3: CAASEGYEQYF; DNA: TGTGCCGCGTCAGAGGGTTACGAGCAGTACTTC
J: TRBJ2-1; D: TRBD2; size: NA; V: TRBV11-2; CDR3: CASSFGGGPGEQFF; DNA: TGTGCCAGCAGCTTTGGGGGAGGGCCGGGAGAGCAGTTCTTC
J: TRBJ1-6; D: TRBD1; size: few; V: TRBV3-1; CDR3: CASRRTGGNSPLHF; DNA: TGTGCCAGCAGACGGACAGGTGGCAATTCACCCCTCCACTTT